A single T cell receptor (beta chain) is shown here with its context. In germline, CDR1 is SNHLY, CDR2 FYNNEI. Between the trimmed V and J ends, which lost 4 bases and 5 bases, there was a span of 11 bases. The CDR3 runs to 13 residues. The data are from a study of blood T cell repertoires in COVID-19. On the study more broadly: Samples representing acute and convalescent COVID-19 were sourced from the United States, Italy and Spain.

Using immunoSEQ multiplex PCR, the repertoire was profiled, and TCRdb retains in-frame clones only, with some absent. Of approximately 75,000 clones listed, 82% are singletons. The TCR comes from a human donor in a cohort sampled during active COVID-19. This sequence joins TRBV2 and TRBJ1-2; tentative D call: TRBD1 (6 bases). The sample taken for sequencing was peripheral blood. The CDR3 coding sequence is TGTGCCAGCAGTGCGGACAGCGGTTATGGCTACACCTTC. This sequence encodes CASSADSGYGYTF.